This TCR beta chain derives from a study of T-cell reconstitution after alpha-beta-depleted transplantation in children. Findings and limits, study-wide: Newly produced T cells mostly accounted for T-cell counts and diversity one year post-transplant. Alpha-beta T cells about two months after transplant reportedly derived from several hundred expanded graft clones.

This clonotype was found many times. What it recognizes is unknown. Unique molecular identifiers tagged the TCRbeta library. TCRdb reprocessed the PCR reads with MiXCR, giving one entry per CDR3 protein. The sample has about 490,000 distinct CDR3 sequences; roughly a tenth are singletons. The germline gives CDR1 LGHNA, CDR2 YSLEER. CDR3 length equals 15 residues. Between the trimmed V and J ends, which lost 0 bases and 7 bases, there was a span of 12 bases. This chain connects TRBV4-3 to TRBJ1-4; maybe TRBD1 (5 bases). The source of this sequence is a child under 10 years old with inherited bone marrow failure, due to receive a stem cell transplant. The sample in question was PBMCs, obtained before TCRalphabeta/CD19-depleted stem cell transplant. The CDR3 loop reads CASSQDGRGSEKLFF. The CDR3 nucleotides read TGCGCCAGCAGCCAAGATGGGCGGGGGTCTGAAAAACTGTTTTTT.